Following are 8 T cell receptor beta chains from one sample sequenced in a study of T cells after yellow fever vaccination. TCRdb ran MiXCR on the 5' RACE reads and lists one entry per CDR3 protein. Counted here are 200,000 to 250,000 distinct CDR3 sequences, less than 8.5% occurring once; the ten biggest clones make up about 0.85%. The sample in question was CD4+ T cells sorted from PBMCs, obtained 15 days after the yellow fever booster vaccination. The origin of the receptors is a man aged 30-40 years who received the YFV17D yellow fever vaccine.

Only a few counts were recorded for this clonotype. The rearrangement uses TRBV6-2 or TRBV6-3 and TRBJ1-4, with unresolved D. This CDR3 comprises 11 residues. Trimming took off 3 bases at V and 7 bases at J, with 3 bases between the two ends. The germline CDR1 and CDR2 sequences are MNHEY and SVGEGT. CDR3 residues: CASSYREKLFF. Here the CDR3 DNA reads TGTGCCAGCAGTTATCGTGAAAAACTGTTTTTT.

At least ten counts were recorded for this clonotype. The chain employs TRBV5-4 and TRBJ2-1; TRBD2 matches 9 bases. The CDR3 is 15 amino acids. The germline gives CDR1 SGHNT, CDR2 YYREEE (reference sequence). Trimming at V came to 4 bases and at J to 4 bases, leaving 6 bases not matched to a gene. CDR3 residues: CASSKGLASYNEQFF. CDR3 sequence (DNA): TGTGCCAGCAGCAAAGGACTAGCGAGTTACAATGAGCAGTTCTTC.

This clonotype was observed many times. This rearrangement joins TRBV5-1 to TRBJ2-1, with 9 bases fitting TRBD1. The CDR3 runs to 16 residues. The ends lost 0 bases at V and 5 bases at J; junction bases unmatched: 6. In germline, CDR1 is SGHRS, CDR2 YFSETQ. In nucleotides, the CDR3 is TGCGCCAGCAGCTTGGTCGCGGGACAGGGCGACAATGAGCAGTTCTTC. This sequence encodes CASSLVAGQGDNEQFF.

This clonotype turned up a few times. This chain links TRBV20-1 with TRBJ2-7; no firm D call. The CDR3 consists of 13 residues. Trimming took 1 base from V and 5 from J, leaving 12 bases between them. Germline CDR1 reads DFQATT; CDR2 reads SNEGSKA (reference sequence). The CDR3 DNA follows: TGCAGTGCTAGAGCGCCCCACGGGCACGAGCAGTACTTC. It is translated as CSARAPHGHEQYF.

This clonotype turned up a few times. The chain links TRBV18 to TRBJ2-1; the D is unclear. Trimming took off 8 bases at V and 8 bases at J, with 10 bases between the two ends. In germline, CDR1 is KGHSH, CDR2 LQKENI. The CDR3 has 11 residues. CDR3 loop: CASKILDEQFF. In DNA, the CDR3 is TGTGCCAGCAAGATCCTCGATGAGCAGTTCTTC.

This clonotype was counted only a few times. The V call is TRBV29-1, the J call TRBJ1-1; maybe TRBD1 (5 bases). V lost 1 base to trimming and J lost 2 bases, with 11 bases between them. Germline V gene data show CDR1 as SQVTM and CDR2 as ANQGSEA. The CDR3 runs 14 residues. The CDR3 region is CSVEAKQGNTEAFF. CDR3 DNA sequence: TGCAGCGTTGAAGCCAAGCAGGGTAACACTGAAGCTTTCTTT. The full variable domain, rest sourced from reference TRBV29-1 and TRBJ1-1, is SAVISQKPSRDICQRGTSLTIQCQVDSQVTMMFWYRQQPGQSLTLIATANQGSEATYESGFVIDKFPISRPNLTFSTLTVSNMSPEDSSIYLCSVEAKQGNTEAFFGQGTRLTVV.

The genes are TRBV29-1 and TRBJ1-2, with D tentatively TRBD1 (6 bases). V was cut by 0 bases and J by 6 bases, with 14 bases left in between. The CDR3 spans 14 residues. The germline V gene encodes CDR1 SQVTM and CDR2 ANQGSEA. CDR3 DNA: TGCAGCGTTGAAGACTTGACAGGAGGGCATGGCTACACCTTC. Its translation: CSVEDLTGGHGYTF.

Ten or more counts support this clonotype. The V and J genes are TRBV12-3 or TRBV12-4 and TRBJ1-4; the D is unclear. There are 12 residues in the CDR3. The V end lost 4 bases, the J end lost 7 bases, and 7 bases lay between the germline ends. The chain's CDR3 is CASSSTFEKLFF. The DNA of the CDR3 is TGTGCCAGCAGTTCGACATTTGAAAAACTGTTTTTT.